The 25 T cell receptor beta chains in this list originate from one sample, sequenced in a study of neurological immune-mediated disorders. TCRdb redid the calling of the 5' RACE reads with MiXCR, one entry per CDR3 protein. The table records roughly 38,000 distinct CDR3 sequences, roughly 7% of them present only once. The material sequenced was PBMCs. The receptor source for this set is a woman between 40 and 50 years old in good health.

This clonotype was recorded many times. The V gene is TRBV6-6, the J gene TRBJ1-1, with a possible D match to TRBD1 (5 bases). The germline CDR1 and CDR2 sequences are MNHNY and SVGAGI (reference sequence). This CDR3 contains 13 residues. Trimming took off 5 bases at V and 10 bases at J, with 17 bases between the two ends. The CDR3 spells CASSPPWGEGAFF. The CDR3 DNA reads as TGTGCCAGCAGTCCACCTTGGGGGGAAGGAGCTTTCTTT.

The sample holds a few counts of this clonotype. The gene calls are TRBV11-2 and TRBJ2-2; 10 bases match TRBD2. Looked up from germline, CDR1 is SGHAT and CDR2 is FQNNGV. The CDR3 sequence is 17 residues long. The V gene end was trimmed by 4 bases and the J gene end by 0 bases; junction bases not matched to a gene: 5. This CDR3 is CASSSLLAGPNTGELFF. CDR3 nucleotide sequence: TGTGCCAGCAGCTCATTACTAGCGGGGCCGAACACCGGGGAGCTGTTTTTT.

This clonotype has ten or more counts. This chain uses TRBV7-6 with TRBJ2-5; the D gene is possibly TRBD2 (6 bases). This CDR3 region has 18 residues. The V end lost 1 base, the J end lost 2 bases, and 20 bases lay between the germline ends. Germline V lookup: CDR1 SGHVS, CDR2 FNYEAQ. Here the CDR3 DNA reads TGTGCCAGCAGCTTAGAATTTTGGGACTCGAGGGTTCAAGAGACCCAGTACTTC. Translation: CASSLEFWDSRVQETQYF. The full variable domain, rest sourced from reference TRBV7-6 and TRBJ2-5, is GAGVSQSPRYKVTKRGQDVALRCDPISGHVSLYWYRQALGQGPEFLTYFNYEAQQDKSGLPNDRFSAERPEGSISTLTIQRTEQRDSAMYRCASSLEFWDSRVQETQYFGPGTRLLVL.

This clonotype was counted many times. This chain connects TRBV7-8 to TRBJ1-1, with TRBD1 matching over 9 bases. CDR3 size: 16 residues. The ends lost 5 bases at V and 3 bases at J; junction bases unmatched: 10. Per the germline V gene, CDR1 is SGHVS and CDR2 is FQNEAQ. CDR3 sequence (DNA): TGTGCCAGCAGCCGGGACAGGGTTATCGTAGACACTGAAGCTTTCTTT. Its translation: CASSRDRVIVDTEAFF.

The rearrangement uses TRBV27 and TRBJ1-3, with D maybe TRBD1 (6 bases). V was cut by 4 bases and J by 5 bases, with 12 bases left in between. The CDR3 is made up of 14 amino acids. The V gene's germline CDR1 is MNHEY and CDR2 SMNVEV (reference sequence). Here the CDR3 reads CASSSGGTRNTIYF. The CDR3 coding sequence is TGTGCCAGCAGTTCCGGGGGCACAAGAAACACCATATATTTT.

This clonotype has a count of ten or more. The chain is built from TRBV27 and TRBJ2-2, with D perhaps TRBD1 (6 bases). Trimming took off 4 bases at V and 7 bases at J, with 10 bases between the two ends. This CDR3 is built from 13 residues. Germline CDR1 is MNHEY and CDR2 is SMNVEV (reference sequence). CDR3 residues: CASSSTGFGELFF. In DNA form, the CDR3 reads TGTGCCAGCAGTTCCACAGGGTTCGGGGAGCTGTTTTTT.

This clonotype was seen at least ten times. The rearrangement uses TRBV2 and TRBJ2-3, with 9 nucleotides matching TRBD1. Germline trimming cut 8 bases from V and 1 base from J; bases unmatched to any gene: 7. The germline gives CDR1 SNHLY, CDR2 FYNNEI. The CDR3 has 15 amino acids. DNA for the CDR3: TGTGCCAGCGACCCCAGGACAGGGGGCACAGATACGCAGTATTTT. It specifies CASDPRTGGTDTQYF.

This clonotype was observed many times. CDR3 DNA: TGCGCCAGCAGCTTGCCTCAAGAGACCCAGTACTTC. It translates to CASSLPQETQYF. The chain employs TRBV5-1 and TRBJ2-5; D unclear. V lost 1 base to trimming and J lost 2 bases, with 3 bases between them. The germline gives CDR1 SGHRS, CDR2 YFSETQ. The CDR3 has 12 residues.

At least ten counts were recorded for this clonotype. The chain employs TRBV5-1 and TRBJ2-7; 8 nucleotides align to TRBD1. CDR1 and CDR2 from the germline V gene are SGHRS and YFSETQ. The CDR3 has 15 amino acids. With V trimmed by 0 bases and J by 4 bases, 6 bases remained unmatched. The CDR3 DNA reads as TGCGCCAGCAGCTTGGAACCAGGGGGCGGGTACGAGCAGTACTTC. Translated, it gives CASSLEPGGGYEQYF.

This clonotype has ten or more counts. The gene calls are TRBV7-2 and TRBJ2-1, with 13 bases lining up with TRBD2. V lost 2 bases and J lost 5; bases outside the gene matches: 9. Germline loops: CDR1 SGHTA, CDR2 FQGNSA. The CDR3 sequence is 18 residues long. The chain's CDR3 is CASSLRSGLAGAHNEQFF. CDR3 nucleotide sequence: TGTGCCAGCAGCTTAAGATCTGGACTAGCGGGAGCCCACAATGAGCAGTTCTTC.

Ten or more counts support this clonotype. This chain links TRBV20-1 with TRBJ2-7, with a weak D call TRBD2 (5 bases). This CDR3 has 16 amino acids. The V gene's germline CDR1 is DFQATT and CDR2 SNEGSKA (reference sequence). V was pared by 0 bases and J by 3 bases, with 18 bases between. CDR3 protein: CSARDDRGSGHYEQYF. The CDR3 DNA reads as TGCAGTGCTAGAGACGATAGAGGGAGCGGCCACTACGAGCAGTACTTC.

This clonotype has ten or more counts. The J gene is TRBJ2-1, the V gene TRBV6-5; 11 bases fit TRBD1. Germline V CDR1 and CDR2: MNHEY, SVGAGI. J lost 10 bases, V lost 6 bases, and 5 bases had no gene match. The CDR3 sequence is 13 residues long. The CDR3, as DNA: TGTGCCAGCAGCCGGGGACAGGGGGGCGAGCAGTTCTTC. It encodes CASSRGQGGEQFF.

Ten or more counts support this clonotype. The genes are TRBV15 and TRBJ2-2; D is ambiguous. The length of the CDR3 is 15 residues. Germline V gene data show CDR1 as LNHNV and CDR2 as YYDKDF (reference sequence). Between the trimmed V and J ends, which lost 0 bases and 7 bases, there was a span of 12 bases. For the CDR3, the DNA is TGTGCCACCAGCAGAGATTACCCAGGCGGCGGGGAGCTGTTTTTT. Its translation is CATSRDYPGGGELFF.

This clonotype was seen ten or more times. This chain links TRBV5-1 with TRBJ1-6; 7 bases match TRBD1. The germline V gene encodes CDR1 SGHRS and CDR2 YFSETQ. Trimming removed 4 bases from V and 9 bases from J; junction bases left unmatched: 13. The CDR3 runs 16 residues. The CDR3 DNA reads TGCGCCAGCAGCCCGACAGGAGGGGGCGAAGGTTCACCCCTCCACTTT. It encodes CASSPTGGGEGSPLHF.

Many counts were recorded for this clonotype. V usage is TRBV10-2 and J usage is TRBJ2-5, with D perhaps matching TRBD2 (5 bases). The length of the CDR3 is 15 residues. In germline, CDR1 is WSHSY, CDR2 SAAADI. Trimming took 6 bases from V and 3 from J, leaving 17 bases between them. CDR3 nucleotide sequence: TGCGCCAGCAGCCAGGTGCTTTTGAGGGAAGAGACCCAGTACTTC. Encoded protein: CASSQVLLREETQYF.

This clonotype was observed many times. The chain links TRBV7-9 to TRBJ2-3; D remains unclear. V lost 1 base, J lost 6 bases, and 17 bases lay in between. Germline V gene lookup returns CDR1 SEHNR and CDR2 FQNEAQ (reference sequence). The CDR3 has 16 amino acids. The CDR3 nucleotides read TGTGCCAGCAGCTTAGATTCGGCTAGGATGGCGGATACGCAGTATTTT. As protein: CASSLDSARMADTQYF.

This clonotype was observed at least ten times. This chain connects TRBV12-3 or TRBV12-4 to TRBJ2-7; tentative D call: TRBD2 (6 bases). The CDR3 is made up of 12 amino acids. V lost 6 bases and J 4 bases, leaving 10 bases between the germline ends. CDR3 region: CASSPGLYEQYF. CDR3 in DNA: TGTGCCAGCAGCCCGGGACTTTACGAGCAGTACTTC.

In its sample, this clonotype ranks as medium-sized. V and J are TRBV6-4 and TRBJ1-1, with D possibly matching TRBD1 (5 bases). The CDR3 length is 13 residues. The V end was cut by 8 bases, the J end by 6 bases, with 16 bases between. The germline CDR1 and CDR2 sequences are MRHNA and SNTAGT. The CDR3: CASAPRGEAEAFF. In nucleotides, the CDR3 is TGTGCCAGCGCCCCCCGGGGGGAGGCTGAAGCTTTCTTT.

This clonotype occurred many times. The gene calls are TRBV2 and TRBJ1-1, with D unresolved. The germline V gene has CDR1 SNHLY and CDR2 FYNNEI. This CDR3 region has 14 residues. V was trimmed by 7 bases and J by 0 bases, leaving 12 bases between them. CDR3 loop: CASTLRVMNTEAFF. CDR3 in DNA: TGTGCCAGCACCCTAAGAGTGATGAACACTGAAGCTTTCTTT.

This clonotype was recorded many times. This chain uses TRBV12-3 or TRBV12-4 with TRBJ1-2; D gene unclear. This CDR3 spans 13 amino acids. The ends were cut back, 4 bases at V and 0 bases at J, with 6 bases in the middle. The DNA for the CDR3 is TGTGCCAGCAGTTGGCAGCCTAACTATGGCTACACCTTC. Protein product: CASSWQPNYGYTF.

This clonotype showed up many times. J is TRBJ1-5 and V is TRBV20-1; no firm D call. Looked up from germline, CDR1 is DFQATT and CDR2 is SNEGSKA (reference sequence). CDR3 size: 12 residues. The V end was cut by 3 bases, the J end by 4 bases, with 7 bases between. The CDR3 here is CSARIGNQPQHF. The CDR3 coding sequence is TGCAGTGCTAGGATAGGGAATCAGCCCCAGCATTTT.

The genes are TRBV29-1 and TRBJ2-2; D might be TRBD2 (5 bases). The CDR3 is made up of 13 amino acids. Trimming stripped 3 bases from V and 2 bases from J, with 7 bases between. Germline V lookup: CDR1 SQVTM, CDR2 ANQGSEA. The CDR3 coding sequence is TGCAGCGTTGAGGGAGTAAACACCGGGGAGCTGTTTTTT. Translating it yields CSVEGVNTGELFF.

Many counts were recorded for this clonotype. The V and J genes are TRBV7-2 and TRBJ2-1, with D unresolved. The ends were cut back, 3 bases at V and 10 bases at J, with 13 bases in the middle. The CDR3 contains 13 residues. Germline values: CDR1 SGHTA, CDR2 FQGNSA. CDR3 loop: CASSLRVGREQFF. CDR3 nucleotides: TGTGCCAGCAGCTTGAGAGTAGGCAGAGAGCAGTTCTTC. Full variable domain (remainder filled in from reference TRBV7-2 and TRBJ2-1): GAGVSQSPSNKVTEKGKDVELRCDPISGHTALYWYRQSLGQGLEFLIYFQGNSAPDKSGLPSDRFSAERTGGSVSTLTIQRTQQEDSAVYLCASSLRVGREQFFGPGTRLTVL.

At least ten counts were recorded for this clonotype. V and J are TRBV5-1 and TRBJ1-5; a possible D gene is TRBD1 (6 bases). This CDR3 region has 16 residues. The V end lost 5 bases, the J end lost 2 bases, and 17 bases lay between the germline ends. Germline V gene sequence: CDR1 SGHRS, CDR2 YFSETQ. The CDR3 here is CASSPEGVGGNQPQHF. The CDR3 DNA follows: TGCGCCAGCAGTCCGGAGGGGGTGGGAGGCAATCAGCCCCAGCATTTT.

This clonotype was counted many times. This sequence joins TRBV29-1 and TRBJ2-1, with 8 bases aligning to TRBD2. Germline loops: CDR1 SQVTM, CDR2 ANQGSEA. Germline trimming cut 5 bases from V and 9 bases from J; bases unmatched to any gene: 3. This CDR3 contains 11 residues. The CDR3 region is CSVFLAGEQFF. The CDR3 DNA is TGCAGCGTTTTTCTAGCGGGTGAGCAGTTCTTC.